This T cell receptor beta chain was identified during a study of T cell responses to AZD1222 COVID-19 vaccine (dated by TCRdb to the early 2020s). In terms of the full investigation: AZD1222 recipients whose second dose came at about 4 weeks and those whose second dose came at about 12 weeks were combined into one group, since spike-specific TCR depth and breadth did not differ between the two schedules. Trial participants were enrolled by age into 18-55, 56-69 and 70-plus year subgroups, with about 150, 28 and 57 TCR-sequenced participants respectively. TCR sequencing covered 230 or so trial participants: about 210 given two doses of AZD1222 and approximately 26 given two doses of MenACWY control vaccine. Overall study outcomes, separate from this receptor: Participants were mostly white British, with more females than males. The authors suggested clonal diversity may have been underestimated. Spike-specific TCR breadth and depth rose significantly after two AZD1222 doses compared with day 0 and with MenACWY recipients. In the small 56-69-year group, the increase in depth fell short of significance, most likely because of low power. Reportedly, almost half of the unique spike-specific TCRs recognized epitopes lying outside the regions that are mutated in the B.1.351 and B.1.1.7 variants. Because no day 14 peak-response samples were available, the repertoires could be characterized only after the peak T cell response. CD4 TCRs associated with the vaccine covered the entire spike protein, and the dominant responses were in regions 160-218 and 743-854. Conclusions about previously exposed vaccinees were limited because only a handful of AZD1222 recipients were SARS-CoV-2 seropositive at baseline.

This specimen's time point label, interpreted: baseline before first vaccination. Vaccinee samples were obtained from the UK trials COV001 and COV002, which included a single-blind randomized controlled phase 2/3 trial of AZD1222 (ChAdOx1 nCoV-19) in healthy adults. Trial participant PBMC samples were collected at day 0 and day 28 after the second dose for TCRbeta chain sequencing. Details on this clone: Its antigen specificity is not known. There are no base qualities to consult, and no much larger clone falls within one base.

Taken from the germline V gene, the CDR1 and CDR2 loops are SGHTA and FQGNSA. From its cysteine to its phenylalanine, the CDR3 spans 14 amino acids. Solely the CDR3 DNA is kept, with 42 bases framed from the first base. Trimming takes 4 bases from V and 6 bases from J, and the germline ends sit 16 bases apart. The CDR3 regions of human TCRbeta chains were analyzed by immunosequencing. Per the authors' processing: Repertoire TCRs were checked for matches against a reference library of SARS-CoV-2-specific TCRs that had been generated using the MIRA antigen-specificity platform. Breadth meant the fraction of unique TCRs that were SARS-CoV-2-associated, whereas depth meant the fraction of total T cells that were SARS-CoV-2-associated. Using the MIRA data, each spike-specific TCR was assigned both to the spike region to which the TCR was reactive and to a CD4 or CD8 class. Log10-transformed breadth and depth values were compared by one-way ANOVA with Sidak's multiple comparisons tests. Not all clones reach the TCRdb copy of this immuneACCESS table, which keeps in-frame sequences only. Checked studies attribute under half of the gap to unresolved V genes and leave the rest unexplained. That table furnishes V, J and clone size, whereas the DNA furnished D and trimming. The sample profile shows about 120,000 clones; more than 65% of them were found once. 9.4% of the sample comes from the top ten.

This TCR was sampled from an adult in good health. Sample: peripheral blood, taken on day 0 of AZD1222 vaccination. Here the chain combines TRBV7-2 and TRBJ2-7; a tentative D match to TRBD2 spans 6 bases. The DNA sequence is as follows: TGTGCCAGCAGCTCGGGTGGCAGTAGCGGCGAGCAGTACTTC. It translates to CASSSGGSSGEQYF.